These 32 T cell receptor beta chains originate from one sample sequenced in a study of T cells after yellow fever vaccination. One entry per CDR3 protein, called by TCRdb with MiXCR from the 5' RACE reads. The sample records some 99,000 distinct CDR3 sequences, 4.5% to 6% being singletons. The source was CD8+ T cells sorted from PBMCs, collected 10 days after the yellow fever booster vaccination. The receptors derive from a man in his late teens or twenties who received the YFV17D yellow fever vaccine.

The table lists this clonotype with a few counts. This sequence joins TRBV19 and TRBJ1-1, with D tentatively TRBD1 (5 bases). This CDR3 comprises 16 residues. V was clipped by 0 bases and J by 0 bases, with 11 bases between them. Per the germline V gene, CDR1 is LNHDA and CDR2 is SQIVND (reference sequence). The CDR3 nucleotides are TGTGCCAGTAGTATAGAGGGGGGAAACTTGAACACTGAAGCTTTCTTT. It yields the protein CASSIEGGNLNTEAFF.

This clonotype was seen ten or more times. J is TRBJ2-7 and V is TRBV5-4, with D unresolved. The CDR3 totals 13 residues. The germline gives CDR1 SGHNT, CDR2 YYREEE (reference sequence). Trimming took off 2 bases at V and 2 bases at J, with 8 bases between the two ends. The CDR3 loop reads CASSFHGTYEQYF. The CDR3 region has the DNA TGTGCCAGCAGCTTTCACGGTACCTACGAGCAGTACTTC.

This clonotype was recorded a few times. The rearrangement uses TRBV7-2 and TRBJ2-2; tentative D call: TRBD1 (8 bases). CDR3 length: 16 amino acids. Germline loops: CDR1 SGHTA, CDR2 FQGNSA. V lost 5 bases and J 5 bases, leaving 18 bases between the germline ends. The CDR3 protein is CASSPGQGGLTGELFF. CDR3 DNA sequence: TGTGCCAGCAGCCCTGGACAGGGAGGGCTTACCGGGGAGCTGTTTTTT. Using reference TRBV7-2 and TRBJ2-2 for the parts outside the CDR3, the full variable domain is GAGVSQSPSNKVTEKGKDVELRCDPISGHTALYWYRQSLGQGLEFLIYFQGNSAPDKSGLPSDRFSAERTGGSVSTLTIQRTQQEDSAVYLCASSPGQGGLTGELFFGEGSRLTVL.

The chain has TRBV14 and TRBJ2-1, with TRBD1 identical over 9 bases. Germline V lookup: CDR1 SGHDN, CDR2 FVKESK. This CDR3 is 18 amino acids long. Trimming removed 4 bases from V and 3 bases from J; junction bases left unmatched: 13. CDR3 sequence: CASSRSPGTGLSYNEQFF. The CDR3 bases are TGTGCCAGCAGCCGATCTCCCGGGACAGGGCTCAGCTACAATGAGCAGTTCTTC.

This clonotype was recorded a few times. The CDR3 sequence is CASSQGQASSYEQYF. The DNA of the CDR3 is TGCGCCAGCAGCCAAGGACAGGCCTCCTCCTACGAGCAGTACTTC. The chain has TRBV4-1 and TRBJ2-7, with a possible D match to TRBD1 (6 bases). Germline CDR1 is MGHRA and CDR2 is YSYEKL. V lost 1 base and J lost 0, with 10 bases in between. The CDR3 extends over 15 amino acids.

At least ten counts were recorded for this clonotype. The rearrangement uses TRBV28 and TRBJ2-5; 9 bases agree with TRBD2. The CDR3 spans 14 residues. Germline assignment: CDR1 MDHEN and CDR2 SYDVKM. The V and J ends lost 5 bases and 5 bases, in that order; junction bases with no gene match: 6. CDR3 amino acids: CASSDAGGWETQYF. CDR3 coding DNA: TGTGCCAGCAGTGACGCGGGAGGGTGGGAGACCCAGTACTTC.

As for this clonotype: Relative to the germline gene, one junction end is altered; a read error may explain this. The genes are TRBV18 and TRBJ2-2; D might be TRBD1 or TRBD2, each matching 5 bases. The CDR3 contains 14 residues. Germline assignment: CDR1 KGHSH and CDR2 LQKENI. CDR3 sequence reads: CESSPEGNTVELFF. DNA for the CDR3: TGTGAGAGCTCACCAGAGGGGAACACCGTGGAGCTGTTTTTT.

The chain links TRBV9 to TRBJ2-5; D is undetermined. The ends were cut back, 4 bases at V and 5 bases at J, with 12 bases in the middle. The CDR3 is 13 residues long. Germline V gives CDR1 SGDLS, CDR2 YYNGEE. The CDR3 spells CASSPDNRETQYF. The CDR3 DNA sequence: TGTGCCAGCAGCCCCGACAACCGGGAGACCCAGTACTTC.

This clonotype showed up many times. This CDR3 reads CASSLSRALDIQYF. Written as DNA, the CDR3 is TGTGCCAGCAGTTTATCCAGGGCTTTAGACATTCAGTACTTC. This chain joins TRBV12-3 or TRBV12-4 and TRBJ2-4; tentative D call: TRBD1 (5 bases). This CDR3 region has 14 residues. Trimming removed 2 bases at V and 8 bases at J, with 13 bases between.

This clonotype has just a few counts. CDR3 in amino acids: CAISEFPGQTMNYQETQYF. For the CDR3, the DNA is TGTGCCATCAGTGAGTTCCCGGGACAAACAATGAACTACCAAGAGACCCAGTACTTC. The chain joins TRBV10-3 to TRBJ2-5, with TRBD1 as a possible D gene (6 bases). Germline V gene data show CDR1 as ENHRY and CDR2 as SYGVKD. The CDR3 totals 19 residues. With 1 base removed from V and 0 bases from J, the gap between germline ends came to 21 bases.

The rearrangement uses TRBV12-3 or TRBV12-4 and TRBJ2-2; D may be TRBD2 (5 bases). Trimming cost V 7 bases and J 7 bases, with 16 bases left between them. The CDR3 sequence is 14 residues long. CDR3 residues: CASTLGSGNGELFF. CDR3 sequence (DNA): TGTGCCAGCACCTTGGGATCCGGGAACGGGGAGCTGTTTTTT.

The chain couples TRBV28 to TRBJ2-3, with D unresolved. Germline V gene lookup returns CDR1 MDHEN and CDR2 SYDVKM. The CDR3 length is 15 residues. V shed 7 bases and J shed 2 bases, with 16 bases lying between them. The CDR3 region is CASTRTARLTDTQYF. CDR3 nucleotides: TGTGCCAGCACTCGGACCGCTAGACTCACAGATACGCAGTATTTT.

The chain uses TRBV27 and TRBJ2-1; D uncertain. V gave up 6 bases and J gave up 5 bases, with 11 bases separating them. This CDR3 has 13 amino acids. The germline V gene encodes CDR1 MNHEY and CDR2 SMNVEV (reference sequence). The CDR3, as DNA: TGTGCCAGCAGCTGGTCCAGTCACAATGAGCAGTTCTTC. Protein sequence: CASSWSSHNEQFF.

A few counts support this clonotype. V gene TRBV6-5 combines with J gene TRBJ2-7; D may correspond to TRBD1 or TRBD2 (6 bases each). The CDR3 length is 17 residues. The V end was cut by 4 bases, the J end by 5 bases, with 24 bases between. Per germline, CDR1 MNHEY and CDR2 SVGAGI. Here the CDR3 reads CASSSLRPGRGRNEQYF. CDR3 nucleotides: TGTGCCAGCAGTTCCCTACGGCCGGGACGGGGGCGCAACGAGCAGTACTTC.

The sample holds a few counts of this clonotype. The CDR3 here is CAPSTWFYEQYF. CDR3 coding DNA: TGTGCCCCCTCGACCTGGTTCTACGAGCAGTACTTC. J is TRBJ2-7 and V is TRBV24-1; D gene uncertain. Trimming stripped 12 bases from V and 3 bases from J, with 14 bases between. This CDR3 has 12 residues. The V gene's germline CDR1 is KGHDR and CDR2 SFDVKD.

This clonotype was counted between two and nine times. This rearrangement joins TRBV4-3 to TRBJ2-5; 12 bases are a match to TRBD2. After removal of 4 bases from V and 4 bases from J, the junction contained 7 bases not matched to a gene. CDR1 LGHNA and CDR2 YSLEER come from the germline V gene. The CDR3 totals 16 residues. The CDR3 DNA sequence: TGCGCCAGCAGCCCCAGACTAGCGGGGGCCCTAGAGACCCAGTACTTC. This encodes CASSPRLAGALETQYF.

In this sample, this clonotype turned up a few times. The chain is built from TRBV27 and TRBJ1-1; no firm D call. Trimming pared 5 bases from V and 6 bases from J, leaving 13 bases between. CDR1 and CDR2 (germline): MNHEY, SMNVEV (reference sequence). The CDR3 extends over 13 amino acids. The CDR3 DNA reads as TGTGCCAGCAGTACCGCGAGGACTTCTGAAGCTTTCTTT. Translation gives CASSTARTSEAFF.

This clonotype turned up a few times. The chain links TRBV4-1 to TRBJ2-4, with D hard to call. The CDR3 is made up of 15 amino acids. Germline loops: CDR1 MGHRA, CDR2 YSYEKL. The V and J ends lost 1 base and 0 bases respectively, with 7 bases between them. The DNA for the CDR3 is TGCGCCAGCAGCCAAGTCGAACTAGCCAAAAACATTCAGTACTTC. This encodes CASSQVELAKNIQYF.

This clonotype was observed at least ten times. The chain joins TRBV7-9 to TRBJ2-3; 7 positions match TRBD1. There are 14 residues in the CDR3. Germline V gene lookup returns CDR1 SEHNR and CDR2 FQNEAQ (reference sequence). J gave up 4 bases and V 6 bases, and 7 bases lay outside the gene matches. CDR3 nucleotide sequence: TGTGCCAGCAGGACAGGGAAGGGAGCAGATACGCAGTATTTT. This translates into CASRTGKGADTQYF.

The gene calls are TRBV19 and TRBJ1-2; tentative D call: TRBD1 (5 bases). The CDR3 is made up of 13 amino acids. V lost 5 bases and J 6 bases, leaving 13 bases between the germline ends. The germline gives CDR1 LNHDA, CDR2 SQIVND (reference sequence). The DNA for the CDR3 is TGTGCCAGTAGTTCCACGGGACTTAATGGCTACACCTTC. This gives the protein CASSSTGLNGYTF. Full variable domain (outside the CDR3, taken from reference TRBV19 and TRBJ1-2): DGGITQSPKYLFRKEGQNVTLSCEQNLNHDAMYWYRQDPGQGLRLIYYSQIVNDFQKGDIAEGYSVSREKKESFPLTVTSAQKNPTAFYLCASSSTGLNGYTFGSGTRLTVV.

There are a few counts of this clonotype. CDR3 amino acids: CASGKGGENTEAFF. CDR3 DNA: TGTGCTAGTGGGAAAGGGGGTGAAAACACTGAAGCTTTCTTT. J is TRBJ1-1 and V is TRBV12-5; possible D gene TRBD1, 6 bases. Per the germline V gene, CDR1 is LGHNT and CDR2 is FRNRAP. The CDR3 is made up of 14 amino acids. Trimming removed 6 bases at V and 2 bases at J, with 13 bases between.

The chain couples TRBV3-1 to TRBJ2-3; perhaps TRBD2 as D (6 bases). Germline-derived CDR1 and CDR2 are LGHDT and YNNKEL (reference sequence). Trimming cost V 2 bases and J 6 bases, with 12 bases left between them. This CDR3 has 14 residues. CDR3 nucleotide sequence: TGTGCCAGCAGCCAATACGTGGGGAGGGATACGCAGTATTTT. Translation: CASSQYVGRDTQYF.

The chain carries TRBV7-9 and TRBJ2-7; D might be TRBD1 (6 bases). This CDR3 is 15 amino acids long. Trimming shortened V by 5 bases and J by 0 bases, and 14 bases separated the two germline ends. Looked up from germline, CDR1 is SEHNR and CDR2 is FQNEAQ (reference sequence). Written as DNA, the CDR3 is TGTGCCAGCAGCCTCTCAGACAGGTTCTCCTACGAGCAGTACTTC. Translated: CASSLSDRFSYEQYF.

The CDR3 DNA is TGTGCCAGCAGCGACCTAGTAAATTCAAACACCGGGGAGCTGTTTTTT. This sequence encodes CASSDLVNSNTGELFF. This chain links TRBV5-6 with TRBJ2-2; D call uncertain. Germline-derived CDR1 and CDR2 are SGHDT and YYEEEE. Trimming left V 4 bases short and J 2 bases short, with 15 bases between. The CDR3 is made up of 16 amino acids. The variable domain in full, completed from reference TRBV5-6 and TRBJ2-2, reads DAGVTQSPTHLIKTRGQQVTLRCSPKSGHDTVSWYQQALGQGPQFIFQYYEEEERQRGNFPDRFSGHQFPNYSSELNVNALLLGDSALYLCASSDLVNSNTGELFFGEGSRLTVL.

This clonotype was seen ten or more times. CDR3: CASTRDSNQETQYF. The CDR3 DNA reads as TGTGCCAGCACACGGGACTCCAATCAAGAGACCCAGTACTTC. V gene TRBV7-9 combines with J gene TRBJ2-5, with a possible D match to TRBD2 (6 bases). This CDR3 is 14 amino acids long. Germline loops: CDR1 SEHNR, CDR2 FQNEAQ (reference sequence). V shed 7 bases and J shed 2 bases, with 14 bases lying between them.

This clonotype was seen repeatedly, ten times or more. The chain uses TRBV12-3 or TRBV12-4 and TRBJ2-1; D might be TRBD1 (6 bases). The CDR3 runs to 14 residues. V lost 6 bases, J lost 2 bases, and 11 bases lay in between. The CDR3 DNA is TGTGCCAGCAGCACCGGACAGCCCTACAATGAGCAGTTCTTC. Translating it yields CASSTGQPYNEQFF.

This sequence joins TRBV5-6 and TRBJ2-7, with 10 positions matching TRBD1. The trim removed 0 bases at V and 5 bases at J, leaving 8 bases unmatched. Germline V lookup: CDR1 SGHDT, CDR2 YYEEEE. CDR3 length: 16 residues. The CDR3 coding sequence is TGTGCCAGCAGCTTGGGACCGGGACAGGGGATTGACGAGCAGTACGTC. Amino acid sequence: CASSLGPGQGIDEQYV.

The rearrangement links TRBV7-6 to TRBJ2-1, with no clear D. The V and J ends lost 1 base and 7 bases respectively, with 11 bases between them. This CDR3 comprises 14 residues. The V gene's germline CDR1 is SGHVS and CDR2 FNYEAQ. CDR3: CASSLVVVGNEQFF. The CDR3 DNA is TGTGCCAGCAGCTTAGTGGTTGTAGGGAATGAGCAGTTCTTC.

The rearrangement links TRBV12-3 or TRBV12-4 to TRBJ2-1; D uncertain. Trimming removed 5 bases at V and 8 bases at J, with 13 bases between. The CDR3 has 13 residues. The CDR3 spells CASSRTSVYEQFF. The CDR3 DNA follows: TGTGCCAGCAGTAGAACGTCGGTCTATGAGCAGTTCTTC.

The J gene is TRBJ1-2, the V gene TRBV7-9; 8 bases are shared with TRBD1. CDR3 length equals 15 residues. V was pared by 0 bases and J by 6 bases, with 6 bases of the junction left unmatched. Germline CDR1 is SEHNR and CDR2 is FQNEAQ (reference sequence). Here the CDR3 DNA reads TGTGCCAGCAGCTTAGCGCAGGGGGCGATCCATGGCTACACCTTC. Amino acids: CASSLAQGAIHGYTF.

This clonotype was recorded at least ten times. This chain's CDR3 is CASSQDPAGYNEQFF. The CDR3 region has the DNA TGTGCCAGCAGCCAAGACCCCGCGGGATACAATGAGCAGTTCTTC. V usage is TRBV3-1 and J usage is TRBJ2-1, with D tentatively TRBD2 (6 bases). Germline CDR1 reads LGHDT; CDR2 reads YNNKEL (reference sequence). The V gene lost 0 bases and the J gene lost 4 bases, with 10 bases spanning the gap. CDR3 size: 15 residues.

This clonotype was counted many times. The CDR3 reads CASSSQGSPEAFF. The CDR3 DNA sequence: TGTGCCAGCAGTAGTCAGGGATCGCCTGAAGCTTTCTTT. This rearrangement joins TRBV7-8 to TRBJ1-1; tentatively, D is TRBD1 (5 bases). In germline, CDR1 is SGHVS, CDR2 FQNEAQ. CDR3 length: 13 residues. Trimming stripped 6 bases from V and 6 bases from J, with 14 bases between.